These 18 T cell receptor beta chains share one sample of origin, sequenced in a study of blood T cells in healthy people across ages. Through a sample-barcoded 5' primer and a J-beta primer mix, a second PCR was run for roughly 6 to 11 cycles. TCRdb redid the calling of the 5' RACE reads with MiXCR, one entry per CDR3 protein. The sample has 1,300,000 or so distinct CDR3 sequences, approximately 59% seen once; the top ten hold 6.7%. The sample comprised blood. These receptors were collected from a man aged 18-30 years in good health.

V is TRBV15 and J is TRBJ2-1; TRBD1 aligns across 11 bases. This CDR3 is 16 amino acids long. Germline CDR1 and CDR2: LNHNV and YYDKDF (reference sequence). The V gene end was trimmed by 5 bases and the J gene end by 4 bases; junction bases not matched to a gene: 7. For the CDR3, the DNA is TGTGCCACCAGCGGTCGGGGACAGGGGGTATACAATGAGCAGTTCTTC. Amino acid sequence: CATSGRGQGVYNEQFF.

The genes are TRBV20-1 and TRBJ2-7; 7 bases fit TRBD1. Germline CDR1 and CDR2: DFQATT and SNEGSKA (reference sequence). V lost 0 bases, J lost 0 bases, and 5 bases stayed unmatched. The CDR3 totals 15 residues. Written as DNA, the CDR3 is TGCAGTGCTAGAGATCCCAGACAGGGCTCCTACGAGCAGTACTTC. Amino acids: CSARDPRQGSYEQYF.

J is TRBJ2-3 and V is TRBV7-2, with TRBD1 matching 7 bases. The CDR3 contains 15 residues. The V segment lost 2 bases and the J segment 7 bases; nucleotides outside the gene matches: 9. CDR1 and CDR2 (germline): SGHTA, FQGNSA. CDR3 amino acids: CASSLYLGGSYTQYF. In DNA, the CDR3 is TGTGCCAGCAGCTTATATCTAGGGGGCTCATATACGCAGTATTTT.

The rearrangement uses TRBV3-1 and TRBJ2-7; 7 bases map to TRBD2. The CDR3 is 14 residues long. The germline gives CDR1 LGHDT, CDR2 YNNKEL (reference sequence). Germline trimming cut 0 bases from V and 6 bases from J; bases unmatched to any gene: 5. CDR3 in DNA: TGTGCCAGCAGCCAAGAGGGAGGGAGTGGCGAGCAGTACTTC. It is translated as CASSQEGGSGEQYF.

This clonotype was picked up many times. One end of the junction is discordant with germline, which a read error may explain. This chain links TRBV27 with TRBJ2-6; D is ambiguous. Germline V CDR1 and CDR2: MNHEY, SMNVEV (reference sequence). The CDR3 has 15 amino acids. The CDR3 nucleotides are TGCGCCAGCAGCTTTAGTGGGTCTGGGGCCAACGTCCTGACTTTC. Translation gives CASSFSGSGANVLTF.

V and J are TRBV20-1 and TRBJ2-7, with 7 bases identical to TRBD1. This CDR3 contains 15 residues. Losses at the gene ends were 0 bases for V and 2 bases for J; bases not matched to a gene: 7. The V gene's germline CDR1 is DFQATT and CDR2 SNEGSKA (reference sequence). Written as DNA, the CDR3 is TGCAGTGCTAGAGATCGGACAGGACGACCCTACGAGCAGTACTTC. Translated: CSARDRTGRPYEQYF.

The V call is TRBV4-1, the J call TRBJ2-5; 9 positions agree with TRBD1. The end of the DNA aligns better with TRBJ2-7, so the J call may be wrong. Per the germline V gene, CDR1 is MGHRA and CDR2 is YSYEKL. The CDR3 has 17 amino acids. As DNA, the CDR3 is TGCGCCAGCAGCCAACCCGGGGTACAGGGGGCTTTGAACGAGCAGTACTTC. Protein sequence: CASSQPGVQGALNEQYF.

V usage is TRBV25-1 and J usage is TRBJ2-3, with a tentative D call TRBD2 (5 bases). Per the germline V gene, CDR1 is MGHDK and CDR2 is SYGVNS. The V gene lost 3 bases and the J gene lost 12 bases, with 19 bases spanning the gap. The CDR3 runs 14 residues. CDR3 sequence reads: CASSERAGVGTQYF. The CDR3 nucleotides read TGTGCCAGCAGTGAGCGGGCAGGAGTCGGTACACAGTATTTT.

The CDR3 sequence is CASSLVGTSGSKADTQYF. The CDR3 DNA is TGTGCCAGCAGCTTAGTGGGGACTAGCGGGAGCAAGGCAGATACGCAGTATTTT. V gene TRBV7-2 combines with J gene TRBJ2-3; 14 nucleotides match TRBD2. V dropped 1 base and J dropped 4; count of bases not matched to a gene: 7. The CDR3 spans 18 residues. Per germline, CDR1 SGHTA and CDR2 FQGNSA.

The rearrangement uses TRBV9 and TRBJ1-6; 9 positions match TRBD1. The V gene end was trimmed by 3 bases and the J gene end by 10 bases; junction bases not matched to a gene: 8. The CDR3 is made up of 15 amino acids. CDR1 is SGDLS and CDR2 is YYNGEE in the germline V gene. CDR3 loop: CASSAGTGTESPLHF. The CDR3 DNA follows: TGTGCCAGCAGCGCCGGGACAGGGACGGAATCACCCCTCCACTTT.

The V gene is TRBV12-3 or TRBV12-4, the J gene TRBJ2-1, with D uncertain. CDR3 size: 15 residues. The V end was cut by 3 bases, the J end by 4 bases, with 13 bases between. In DNA, the CDR3 is TGTGCCAGCAGTTTTGGGTTAGAGGCTTACAATGAGCAGTTCTTC. It specifies CASSFGLEAYNEQFF.

The chain couples TRBV30 to TRBJ2-3; maybe TRBD2 (6 bases). The CDR3 runs 11 residues. Trimming cost V 6 bases and J 6 bases, with 10 bases left between them. Germline-derived CDR1 and CDR2 are GTSNPN and SVGIG (reference sequence). The CDR3 here is CACSRGDTQYF. The CDR3, as DNA: TGTGCCTGCTCCCGGGGGGATACGCAGTATTTT.

The rearrangement links TRBV5-1 to TRBJ2-3; no definite D call. CDR1 and CDR2 (germline): SGHRS, YFSETQ. V lost 4 bases to trimming and J lost 0 bases, with 6 bases between them. This CDR3 is built from 13 residues. As DNA, the CDR3 is TGCGCCAGCAGCGGTCCTAGCACAGATACGCAGTATTTT. Encoded protein: CASSGPSTDTQYF.

This chain connects TRBV14 to TRBJ1-1; D is ambiguous. CDR1 SGHDN and CDR2 FVKESK come from the germline V gene. The V gene lost 1 base and the J gene lost 5 bases, with 8 bases spanning the gap. This CDR3 has 13 residues. CDR3 region: CASSQGVQTEAFF. In DNA, the CDR3 is TGTGCCAGCAGCCAAGGAGTCCAAACTGAAGCTTTCTTT.

The rearrangement joins TRBV20-1 to TRBJ2-5; 9 nucleotides match TRBD2. This CDR3 spans 13 amino acids. Germline CDR1 is DFQATT and CDR2 is SNEGSKA (reference sequence). Unmatched junction bases numbered 13, after V lost 6 bases and J lost 11 bases. The CDR3 loop reads CSAQGLARKAQYF. The CDR3 bases are TGCAGTGCCCAGGGACTAGCCAGGAAGGCGCAGTACTTC.

J is TRBJ2-1 and V is TRBV3-1; TRBD2 aligns across 8 bases. With 2 bases clipped from V and 4 bases from J, the junction kept 4 bases outside the gene matches. This CDR3 contains 15 residues. Germline assignment: CDR1 LGHDT and CDR2 YNNKEL (reference sequence). The CDR3 reads CASSQQAGVYNEQFF. CDR3 sequence (DNA): TGTGCCAGCAGCCAACAAGCGGGAGTATACAATGAGCAGTTCTTC.

This sequence joins TRBV5-1 and TRBJ2-1; a weak D match, TRBD1 (5 bases). The CDR3 has 15 amino acids. Trimming pared 0 bases from V and 4 bases from J, leaving 11 bases between. Per the germline V gene, CDR1 is SGHRS and CDR2 is YFSETQ. CDR3 sequence reads: CASSLDAGRYNEQFF. The CDR3 region has the DNA TGCGCCAGCAGCTTGGATGCAGGGCGTTACAATGAGCAGTTCTTC.

V is TRBV6-5 and J is TRBJ2-1; TRBD1 might be the D (5 bases). The germline V gene has CDR1 MNHEY and CDR2 SVGAGI. The CDR3 extends over 11 amino acids. Deletions cut 6 bases from V and 10 bases from J, with 10 bases between. This chain's CDR3 is CASSCDREQFF. Here the CDR3 DNA reads TGTGCCAGCAGCTGCGACAGAGAGCAGTTCTTC.